This T cell receptor (beta chain) is drawn from a study of early stage breast cancer tumors. The CDR3 runs to 12 residues. V was trimmed by 1 base and J by 4 bases, leaving 2 bases between them. Germline V lookup: CDR1 SGHVS, CDR2 FQNEAQ. Findings and limits, study-wide: Bulk DNA sequencing of unsorted cells missed chain pairing and markers.

The table came from immunoSEQ multiplex PCR; TCRdb's copy has only in-frame clones and leaves some out. Here the sample spans approximately 8,000 clones, approximately 75% being singletons. This clone was detected only once. Its antigen is currently unknown. V and J are TRBV7-8 and TRBJ1-5; D ambiguous. The sequence was obtained from a person aged 55 to 70 with breast cancer. Sequenced: normal breast tissue next to the tumor. The CDR3, as DNA: TGTGCCAGCAGCTTAGTGAATCAGCCCCAGCATTTT. This sequence encodes CASSLVNQPQHF.